Below, one T cell receptor beta chain is given with its context. The antigen remains undetermined. The PCR ran on 60 Vbeta and 13 Jbeta primers. Only in-frame clones appear in the TCRdb table, and some are missing; sequencing was by immunoSEQ multiplex PCR. The table records tens of thousands of clones, 78% of them present only once. This sample is part of a study of cytomegalovirus exposure and HLA in healthy donors. Study-wide points: Whilst most TCR sequences proved rare, a subset of public TCRs occurred across many donors.

This receptor was identified in a man aged 40-49 years in good health and CMV-seronegative. The sequencing input was PBMCs.

The CDR3 DNA follows: TGTGCCAGCAGTGAGGGACTAGCGGGGCGGGAGCAGTACTTC. As protein: CASSEGLAGREQYF. The V and J genes are TRBV2 and TRBJ2-7; 13 bases map to TRBD2. Trimming removed 3 bases from V and 7 bases from J; junction bases left unmatched: 3. CDR1 SNHLY and CDR2 FYNNEI come from the germline V gene. The CDR3 is 14 amino acids.